The clone carrying this T cell receptor (beta chain) was counted a few times. This specimen comes from a study of cytomegalovirus exposure and HLA in healthy donors. The PCR used 60 Vbeta and 13 Jbeta primers. Profiled with immunoSEQ multiplex PCR; TCRdb holds only in-frame clones, not every one. Of some 110,000 clones in the sample, roughly 80% were seen once. V was cut by 4 bases and J by 8 bases, with 10 bases left in between. CDR3 size: 13 residues. Germline loops: CDR1 SGHDT, CDR2 YYEEEE. The clonotype was recovered from a man in his fifties in good health and CMV-seropositive. This chain connects TRBV5-6 to TRBJ1-6, with D unclear. Input material: PBMCs. CDR3 sequence reads: CASSTKPDSPLHF. CDR3 nucleotide sequence: TGTGCCAGCAGCACGAAACCGGATTCACCCCTCCACTTT.